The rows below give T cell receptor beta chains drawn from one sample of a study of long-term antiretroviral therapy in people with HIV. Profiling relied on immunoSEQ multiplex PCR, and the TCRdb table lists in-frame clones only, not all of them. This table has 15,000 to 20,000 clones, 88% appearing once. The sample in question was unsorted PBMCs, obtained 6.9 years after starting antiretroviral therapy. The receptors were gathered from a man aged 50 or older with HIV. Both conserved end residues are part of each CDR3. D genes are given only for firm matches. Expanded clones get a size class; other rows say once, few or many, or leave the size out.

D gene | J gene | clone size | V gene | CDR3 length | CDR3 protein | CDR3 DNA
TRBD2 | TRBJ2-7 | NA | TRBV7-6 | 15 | CASSLVAGGIYEQYF | TGTGCCAGCAGCTTAGTAGCGGGAGGGATCTACGAGCAGTACTTC
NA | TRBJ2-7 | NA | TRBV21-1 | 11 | CASSKGYEQYF | TGTGCCAGCAGCAAAGGCTACGAGCAGTACTTC
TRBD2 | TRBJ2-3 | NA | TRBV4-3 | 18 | CASSQDQGLAGAVDTQYF | TGCGCCAGCAGCCAAGATCAAGGTCTAGCGGGAGCGGTAGATACGCAGTATTTT
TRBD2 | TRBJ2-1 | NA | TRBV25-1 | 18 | CASSEDGAGGPLYNEQFF | TGTGCCAGCAGTGAAGATGGAGCGGGAGGGCCTCTCTACAATGAGCAGTTCTTC
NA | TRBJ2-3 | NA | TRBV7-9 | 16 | CASTPSGTASTDTQYF | TGTGCCAGCACCCCGAGCGGGACAGCAAGCACAGATACGCAGTATTTT
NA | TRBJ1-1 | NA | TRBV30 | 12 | CARTARNTEAFF | TGTGCCAGAACGGCCCGAAACACTGAAGCTTTCTTT
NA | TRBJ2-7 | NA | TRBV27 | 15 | CASSLRERGTYEQYF | TGTGCCAGCAGTTTAAGGGAGAGGGGTACCTACGAGCAGTACTTC
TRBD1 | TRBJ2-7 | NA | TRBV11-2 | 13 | CASSTGQNHEQYF | TGTGCCAGCAGCACGGGACAGAACCACGAGCAGTACTTC
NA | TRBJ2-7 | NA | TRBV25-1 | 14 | CASSEYSLTNEQYF | TGTGCCAGCAGTGAATATAGTCTAACTAACGAGCAGTACTTC
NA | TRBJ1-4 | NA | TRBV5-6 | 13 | CASSWGDGIKLFF | TGTGCCAGCAGCTGGGGGGATGGTATAAAACTGTTTTTT
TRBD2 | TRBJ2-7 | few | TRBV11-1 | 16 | CASSDGLAGNSYEQYF | TGTGCCAGCAGCGACGGACTAGCGGGAAACTCCTACGAGCAGTACTTC
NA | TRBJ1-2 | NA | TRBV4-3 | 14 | CASSQEMALYGYTF | TGCGCCAGCAGCCAAGAGATGGCCCTCTATGGCTACACCTTC
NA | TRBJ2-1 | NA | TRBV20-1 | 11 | CSARGGHEQFF | TGCAGTGCTAGGGGAGGACATGAGCAGTTCTTC
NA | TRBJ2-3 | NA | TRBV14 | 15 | CASSQFGGGADTQYF | TGTGCCAGCAGCCAGTTTGGGGGGGGCGCAGATACGCAGTATTTT
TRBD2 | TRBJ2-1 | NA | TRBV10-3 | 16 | CAISESSGRVGNEQFF | TGTGCCATCAGTGAGTCTAGCGGGAGGGTGGGCAATGAGCAGTTCTTC
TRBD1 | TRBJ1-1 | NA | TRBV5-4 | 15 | CASSFSTGSITEAFF | TGTGCCAGCAGCTTCTCGACAGGGAGCATCACTGAAGCTTTCTTT
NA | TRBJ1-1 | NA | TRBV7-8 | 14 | CASSLGHLNTEAFF | TGTGCCAGCAGCTTAGGCCACCTGAACACTGAAGCTTTCTTT
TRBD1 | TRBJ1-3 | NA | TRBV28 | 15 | CASSTADRAGNTIYF | TGTGCCAGCAGTACCGCGGACAGGGCAGGAAACACCATATATTTT
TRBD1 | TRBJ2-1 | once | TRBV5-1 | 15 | CASSTGTGESNEQFF | TGCGCCAGCAGCACCGGGACAGGGGAAAGTAATGAGCAGTTCTTC
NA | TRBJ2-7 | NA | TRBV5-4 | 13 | CASSLARGGEQYF | TGTGCCAGCAGCTTGGCGAGGGGGGGCGAGCAGTACTTC
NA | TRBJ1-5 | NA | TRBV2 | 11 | CASARGQPQHF | TGTGCCAGCGCCAGGGGCCAGCCCCAGCATTTT
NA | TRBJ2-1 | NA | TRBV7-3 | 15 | CASSLSGKAYNEQFF | TGTGCCAGCAGCTTAAGCGGCAAAGCCTACAATGAGCAGTTCTTC
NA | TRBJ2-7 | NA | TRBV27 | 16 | CASSPLGPSSSYEQYF | TGTGCCAGCAGTCCGCTGGGGCCTTCAAGCTCCTACGAGCAGTACTTC
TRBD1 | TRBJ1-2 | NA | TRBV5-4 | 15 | CASSPLGQGADGYTF | TGTGCCAGCAGCCCGCTGGGACAGGGGGCGGATGGCTACACCTTC
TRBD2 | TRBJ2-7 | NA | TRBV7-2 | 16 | CASSLEGSGRVYEQYF | TGTGCCAGCAGCTTAGAGGGTAGCGGGAGGGTATACGAGCAGTACTTC
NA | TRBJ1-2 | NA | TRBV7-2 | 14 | CASSLHQGGYGYTF | TGTGCCAGCAGCTTACATCAGGGAGGGTATGGCTACACCTTC